This T cell receptor beta chain was retrieved from a study of blood T cell repertoires in COVID-19. Study as a whole: Some COVID-19 samples were acute and others convalescent; all came from the United States, Italy and Spain. The cDNA or gDNA used as material had been derived from T cells, B-cell-depleted T cells, or PBMCs.

The CDR3 contains 15 residues. V lost 4 bases, J lost 0 bases, and 3 bases stayed unmatched. The germline gives CDR1 SGHRS, CDR2 YFSETQ. In the authors' workflow: Amplification from reference gene primers served as the basis for estimated nucleated cell counts. Generated by immunoSEQ multiplex PCR, the TCRdb table keeps only in-frame clones and is missing some. V, J and clone size were drawn from that table, and D and trimming were deduced from the DNA. The profile shows fewer than 200,000 clones, under 85% of them singletons. A note on this clone: Distinct nucleotide sequences in the sample also encode this CDR3.

V gene TRBV5-1 combines with J gene TRBJ2-1; 8 bases fit TRBD1. Sequenced: peripheral blood. This clonotype was obtained from a human donor in a cohort sampled during active COVID-19. The CDR3 sequence is CASSLGQGSYNEQFF. The DNA for the CDR3 is TGCGCCAGCAGCCTCGGACAGGGCTCCTACAATGAGCAGTTCTTC.